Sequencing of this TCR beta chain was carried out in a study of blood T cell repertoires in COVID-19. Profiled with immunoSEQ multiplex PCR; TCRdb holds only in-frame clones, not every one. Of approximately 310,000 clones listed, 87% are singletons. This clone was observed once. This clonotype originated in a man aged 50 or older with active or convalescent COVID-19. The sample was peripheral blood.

CDR3 in amino acids: CASSQNRGDNSPLHF. DNA of the CDR3: TGTGCCAGCAGCCAGAACAGGGGAGATAATTCACCCCTCCACTTT. V is TRBV5-5 and J is TRBJ1-6; 7 nucleotides align to TRBD1. Germline V CDR1 and CDR2: SGHKS, YYEKEE (reference sequence). With V trimmed by 4 bases and J by 5 bases, 6 bases remained unmatched. This CDR3 has 15 residues.